The 8 T cell receptor beta chains in this list originate from one sample, sequenced in a study of T cell repertoires in cytomegalovirus infection. In TCRdb, the reads were re-called with MiXCR into one record per CDR3 protein. There are roughly 920,000 distinct CDR3 sequences in the sample; around 31% occur only once, and around 15% lies in the top ten. The antigens for these receptors are not known. This specimen was cultured CD8+ T cells from PBMCs, taken from culture after CMV antigen stimulation. The source of these receptors is a human donor in good health (CMV status not recorded). Some clones in this sample may be carry-over from other donors' samples.

The chain employs TRBV7-9 and TRBJ1-4; D remains unclear. Germline assignment: CDR1 SEHNR and CDR2 FQNEAQ (reference sequence). This CDR3 contains 16 residues. The ends were cut back, 4 bases at V and 8 bases at J, with 20 bases in the middle. CDR3 bases: TGTGCCAGCAGCTCCCGGGCCTCGGGAGGTCGAGAAAAACTGTTTTTT. This encodes CASSSRASGGREKLFF.

The V and J genes are TRBV6-2 or TRBV6-3 and TRBJ1-1, with D possibly TRBD1 on 5 matching bases. The germline V gene encodes CDR1 MNHEY and CDR2 SVGEGT. V lost 2 bases to trimming and J lost 5 bases, with 12 bases between them. This CDR3 has 14 residues. The CDR3 nucleotides are TGTGCCAGCAGTTACAAGGGGCGTTGGACTGAAGCTTTCTTT. This sequence encodes CASSYKGRWTEAFF.

This clonotype appeared once. This rearrangement joins TRBV27 to TRBJ1-2; TRBD1 matches 9 bases. The ends lost 6 bases at V and 6 bases at J; junction bases unmatched: 11. The germline V gene has CDR1 MNHEY and CDR2 SMNVEV (reference sequence). The CDR3 is made up of 15 amino acids. As DNA, the CDR3 is TGTGCCAGCAGCTCCGGGACAGGGTCGGAAAATGGCTACACCTTC. It codes for CASSSGTGSENGYTF.

This chain links TRBV27 with TRBJ2-1; D is unresolved. V shed 4 bases and J shed 0 bases, with 13 bases lying between them. The CDR3 is made up of 16 amino acids. Germline CDR1 MNHEY, CDR2 SMNVEV (reference sequence). This chain's CDR3 is CASSSQTDSSYNEQFF. The CDR3 coding sequence is TGTGCCAGCAGTTCCCAGACCGATAGCTCCTACAATGAGCAGTTCTTC.

The table lists this clonotype with a few counts. The rearrangement joins TRBV6-8 to TRBJ2-3; a possible D gene is TRBD1 (6 bases). Per the germline V gene, CDR1 is MNHGY and CDR2 is SAAAGT. The CDR3 is 10 amino acids. V shed 8 bases and J shed 7 bases, with 7 bases lying between them. In nucleotides, the CDR3 is TGTGCCAGCGGGACAAATACGCAGTATTTT. It translates to CASGTNTQYF.

This clonotype was observed a handful of times. The chain combines TRBV6-1 with TRBJ1-1; maybe TRBD1 (6 bases). In germline, CDR1 is MNHNS, CDR2 SASEGT. Trimming took 6 bases from V and 1 from J, leaving 12 bases between them. The CDR3 sequence is 14 residues long. CDR3 loop: CASRLTGQNTEAFF. The DNA of the CDR3 is TGTGCCAGCAGATTGACAGGACAGAACACTGAAGCTTTCTTT.

This clonotype was observed a handful of times. The chain links TRBV4-2 to TRBJ2-1; TRBD2 matches at 9 bases. Germline assignment: CDR1 LGHNA and CDR2 YNFKEQ. The CDR3 consists of 15 residues. Trimming at V came to 6 bases and at J to 3 bases, leaving 6 bases not matched to a gene. CDR3 bases: TGTGCCAGCAGGGCGAGCGGGGGGTACTACAATGAGCAGTTCTTC. It codes for CASRASGGYYNEQFF.

The chain uses TRBV6-1 and TRBJ1-1; unclear D gene. Germline V gene sequence: CDR1 MNHNS, CDR2 SASEGT. The CDR3 has 14 residues. The ends were cut back, 5 bases at V and 1 base at J, with 11 bases in the middle. CDR3 nucleotide sequence: TGTGCCAGCAGTTCCTCCCCAGCGAACACTGAAGCTTTCTTT. It encodes CASSSSPANTEAFF.